The sequence of this T cell receptor beta chain was determined in a study of tumor-infiltrating lymphocytes in primary liver carcinoma. Researchers generated TCR beta cDNA from 500 ng of total RNA, relying on a constant-region primer. Libraries for TCR beta were built through three nested multiplex PCR rounds, which together made up a slightly modified ARM-PCR procedure. Investigators reported that the first two PCR rounds, at roughly 10 cycles each, used TRBV1-TRBV30 forward primers with a C-beta reverse primer. One entry per CDR3 protein, called by TCRdb with MiXCR from the multiplex PCR reads. Of around 60,000 distinct CDR3 sequences detected, about 71% appear once; the ten largest clones hold about 40%. J gave up 6 bases and V 2 bases, and 4 bases lay outside the gene matches. Germline assignment: CDR1 LGHNA and CDR2 YSLEER. CDR3 length: 14 amino acids. DNA and RNA were both co-extracted from approximately 20-30 mg of bulk tissue that had not been sorted.

This clonotype was found many times. What was sequenced was liver tumor tissue from sampling region 4. Subset given: tumor region T4, right-lateral pole. This rearrangement joins TRBV4-3 to TRBJ1-2; TRBD1 matches at 9 bases. This TCR derives from a man aged 40-55 years with primary liver carcinoma and hepatitis B virus infection. As DNA, the CDR3 is TGCGCCAGCAGCCAACCCGGGACAGGGAATGGCTACACCTTC. This gives the protein CASSQPGTGNGYTF.